This paragraph reports one T cell receptor beta chain. The data originate from a study of human T cells and chemical hapten exposure. TCRdb re-called the RACE reads with MiXCR, one entry per CDR3 protein. In the table there are under 45,000 distinct CDR3 sequences, about 10% of which are singletons. As to time point: pre-sensitization, week 0. Stated treatment: therapeutic diphenylcyclopropenone sensitization with weekly scalp DPC. The source material was whole blood, sampled in connection with sensitization to the hapten diphenylcyclopropenone (DPC). The sequence derives from a man aged 25-40 years with alopecia areata. Some clones in this sample may be carry-over from other donors' samples.

CDR3 sequence reads: CASSQGRTGTGGYEQYV. In DNA, the CDR3 is TGTGCCAGCAGCCAAGGTCGGACCGGGACAGGGGGCTACGAGCAGTACGTC. The chain combines TRBV4-2 with TRBJ2-7; the match to TRBD1 covers 11 bases. Germline V gene data show CDR1 as LGHNA and CDR2 as YNFKEQ. V lost 1 base and J lost 3; bases outside the gene matches: 8. The CDR3 has 17 amino acids.